A selection of T cell receptor beta chains follows, all from one sample in a study of blood T cell repertoires in COVID-19. TCRdb's table, derived via immunoSEQ multiplex PCR, lists solely in-frame clones and lacks some. Among roughly 200,000 clones listed, about 83% were seen once. What was sequenced was PBMCs or T cells enriched from blood (not recorded which). The source is a woman aged 45-65 years who had been exposed to COVID-19. The CDR3 runs from the conserved cysteine through the conserved F or W. D genes are given only for firm matches. Size tells how often a clone was seen (once, few, many) or the class of an expanded clone, and some rows leave it out.

.,.,TRBJ2-3,TRBV7-8,CASSSQGADTQYF,TGTGCCAGCAGCAGTCAGGGCGCAGATACGCAGTATTTT
.,.,TRBJ1-2,TRBV6-1,CASSREGYTF,TGTGCCAGCAGCCGGGAAGGCTACACCTTC
.,TRBD1,TRBJ1-1,TRBV9,CASSVVGGETEAFF,TGTGCCAGCAGCGTAGTAGGGGGCGAGACTGAAGCTTTCTTT
.,.,TRBJ2-7,TRBV4-1,CASSSGTDYYEQYF,TGCGCCAGCAGCTCCGGCACAGATTATTACGAGCAGTACTTC
.,.,TRBJ1-4,TRBV25-1,CASSEWVQGGEKLFF,TGTGCCAGCAGTGAATGGGTACAGGGCGGTGAAAAACTGTTTTTT
.,.,TRBJ2-7,TRBV10-2,CASSVQESYEQYF,TGCGCCAGCAGTGTCCAGGAATCCTACGAGCAGTACTTC
.,TRBD1,TRBJ2-3,TRBV10-3,CATWDRGYTDTQYF,TGTGCCACCTGGGACAGGGGATACACAGATACGCAGTATTTT
.,.,TRBJ1-1,TRBV6-4,CASSAEHLNTEAFF,TGTGCCAGCAGTGCTGAACACCTGAACACTGAAGCTTTCTTT
.,.,TRBJ2-5,TRBV24-1,CATSGLGGTQYF,TGTGCCACCAGTGGACTGGGGGGGACCCAGTACTTC
.,.,TRBJ2-3,TRBV5-1,CASSFGQSTDTQYF,TGCGCCAGCAGCTTCGGACAGAGCACAGATACGCAGTATTTT
.,.,TRBJ2-6,TRBV7-9,CASSLQGPGANVLTF,TGTGCCAGCAGCCTTCAGGGGCCCGGGGCCAACGTCCTGACTTTC
few,TRBD2,TRBJ2-3,TRBV3-1/TRBV3-2,CASSQETSGVSTDTQYF,TGTGCCAGCAGCCAAGAAACTAGCGGGGTTTCCACAGATACGCAGTATTTT
.,TRBD1,TRBJ2-7,TRBV24-1,CATSDGQGFTHEQYF,TGTGCCACCAGTGACGGACAGGGCTTTACCCACGAGCAGTACTTC
.,.,TRBJ1-2,TRBV30,CAWSPPRAYGYTF,TGTGCCTGGAGTCCCCCCAGGGCCTATGGCTACACCTTC
.,.,TRBJ2-4,TRBV4-3,CASSQDYGGVENIQYF,TGCGCCAGCAGCCAAGATTACGGCGGGGTGGAAAACATTCAGTACTTC
.,.,TRBJ2-1,TRBV9,CASSVGSVKYNEQFF,TGTGCCAGCAGCGTAGGTAGCGTTAAATACAATGAGCAGTTCTTC
.,TRBD1,TRBJ1-1,TRBV19,CASTPDRAGDTEAFF,TGTGCCAGTACTCCAGACAGGGCTGGCGACACTGAAGCTTTCTTT
.,TRBD1,TRBJ1-2,TRBV3-1/TRBV3-2,CASSAQGARAF,TGTGCCAGCAGCGCACAGGGGGCTCGAGCCTTC
.,TRBD2,TRBJ2-1,TRBV9,CASSVATPSGGALNEQFF,TGTGCCAGCAGCGTAGCTACCCCAAGCGGGGGGGCCCTCAATGAGCAGTTCTTC
few,.,TRBJ1-1,TRBV5-4,CASSPRDISRTEAFF,TGTGCCAGCAGCCCCCGGGACATCAGTAGAACTGAAGCTTTCTTT
.,TRBD1,TRBJ1-2,TRBV30,CAWSVRGGSGYTF,TGTGCCTGGAGTGTAAGAGGGGGCAGTGGCTACACCTTC
.,.,TRBJ2-3,TRBV11-1,CASSLSRGLVDAQYF,TGTGCCAGCAGCCTCTCTCGGGGGTTGGTTGATGCGCAGTATTTT
.,.,TRBJ1-1,TRBV2,CASSESRSSGTEAFF,TGTGCCAGCAGTGAATCAAGAAGCTCAGGGACTGAAGCTTTCTTT
.,.,TRBJ1-1,TRBV9,CASSVSGEGTEAFF,TGTGCCAGCAGCGTATCAGGGGAGGGGACTGAAGCTTTCTTT
once,TRBD1,TRBJ1-2,TRBV12-3/TRBV12-4,CASLQGAGYGYTF,TGTGCCAGCCTACAGGGGGCCGGCTATGGCTACACCTTC
few,.,TRBJ1-1,TRBV14,CASSQDWGRGEAFF,TGTGCCAGCAGCCAAGATTGGGGAAGGGGAGAAGCTTTCTTT
.,.,TRBJ1-2,TRBV5-6,CASSLRGAGGFKYGYTF,TGTGCCAGCAGCTTACGGGGTGCCGGAGGCTTTAAGTATGGCTACACCTTC
few,TRBD1,TRBJ2-7,TRBV7-2,CASSLVHRGLDEQYF,TGTGCCAGCAGCTTAGTGCACAGGGGGCTTGACGAGCAGTACTTC
.,TRBD1,TRBJ1-2,TRBV2,CASDGQGGIAGYTF,TGTGCCAGCGACGGACAGGGCGGGATAGCTGGCTACACCTTC
.,TRBD1,TRBJ2-4,TRBV5-1,CASSLGDRGWDIQYF,TGCGCCAGCAGCTTGGGGGACAGGGGTTGGGACATTCAGTACTTC
.,TRBD1,TRBJ1-6,TRBV25-1,CASSERTGPDSPLHF,TGTGCCAGCAGTGAGAGGACAGGGCCCGATTCACCCCTCCACTTT
.,TRBD2,TRBJ2-3,TRBV5-1,CASSLGAGGRSSTDTQYF,TGCGCCAGCAGCTTGGGAGCGGGGGGCCGGTCTAGCACAGATACGCAGTATTTT